This entry features one TCR beta chain sequence. As yet, its antigen is unknown. This record belongs to a study of T cell responses to AZD1222 COVID-19 vaccine. Method: immunoSEQ multiplex PCR; TCRdb's copy keeps in-frame clones and lacks some. The sample shows roughly 85,000 clones, approximately 85% of them seen only once. The study's findings and limits: Reportedly, nearly half the spike-specific TCRs target unmutated variant regions. Sampling captured repertoires only after the peak T cell response. The study identified only six AZD1222 recipients as seropositive at baseline.

The germline CDR1 and CDR2 sequences are MNHEY and SVGAGI. The CDR3 extends over 14 amino acids. V lost 10 bases and J lost 1, with 16 bases in between. This sequence was found in an adult in good health. This specimen was peripheral blood, taken on day 0 of MenACWY control vaccination. The chain joins TRBV6-5 to TRBJ1-1, with D unclear. The CDR3 loop reads CAIYPPGPNTEAFF. The CDR3, as DNA: TGTGCCATCTATCCCCCGGGTCCGAACACTGAAGCTTTCTTT.